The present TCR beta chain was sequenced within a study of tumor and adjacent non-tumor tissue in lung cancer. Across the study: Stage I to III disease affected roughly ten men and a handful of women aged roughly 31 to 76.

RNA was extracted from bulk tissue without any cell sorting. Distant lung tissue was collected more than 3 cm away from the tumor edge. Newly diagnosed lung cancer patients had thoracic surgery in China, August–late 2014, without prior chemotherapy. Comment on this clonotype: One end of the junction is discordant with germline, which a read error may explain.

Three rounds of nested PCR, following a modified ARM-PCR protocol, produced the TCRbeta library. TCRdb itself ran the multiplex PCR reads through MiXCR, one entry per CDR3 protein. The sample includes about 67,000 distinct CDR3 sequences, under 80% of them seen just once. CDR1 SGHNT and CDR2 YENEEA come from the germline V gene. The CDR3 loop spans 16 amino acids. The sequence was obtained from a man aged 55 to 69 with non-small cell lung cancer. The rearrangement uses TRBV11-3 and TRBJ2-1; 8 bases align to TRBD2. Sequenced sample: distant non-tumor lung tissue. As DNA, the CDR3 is TGTGCTAGCAGCCCCAACCAACTAGCGGAGTTAGGTGAGCAGTTCTTC. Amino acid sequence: CASSPNQLAELGEQFF.